The 30 T cell receptor beta chains presented below share a single source sample, sequenced in a study of long-term antiretroviral therapy in people with HIV (dated by TCRdb to between 2020 and 2023). The immunoSEQ hsTCRB v3.0 assay was used at survey level resolution to sequence the TRB variable region. The immuneACCESS repertoire file appears here via TCRdb, limited to in-frame rearrangements. These files lack a portion of the clones; in checked studies, under half of the deficit traces to unresolved V genes, and the cause of the others is not known. The sample records approximately 35,000 clones, about four fifths of which are singletons. Roughly 3.2% of the sample is taken by the ten largest. The sample here was unsorted PBMCs, taken 1.9 years after starting antiretroviral therapy. The receptors come from a man aged 18-30 years with HIV.

This clone was counted between two and nine times. The rearrangement links TRBV5-1 to TRBJ2-5; tentative D call: TRBD2 (7 bases). V was shortened by 2 bases and J by 4 bases, with 12 bases between the two germline ends. The CDR3 has 14 amino acids. CDR1 SGHRS and CDR2 YFSETQ come from the germline V gene. The CDR3 spells CASSFEGGGETQYF. CDR3 sequence (DNA): TGCGCCAGCAGCTTCGAGGGGGGGGGAGAGACCCAGTACTTC.

This clone was seen a handful of times. The chain has TRBV5-5 and TRBJ2-7; the D gene is possibly TRBD2 (6 bases). Germline values: CDR1 SGHKS, CDR2 YYEKEE (reference sequence). The CDR3 is made up of 15 amino acids. V lost 0 bases to trimming and J lost 3 bases, with 13 bases between them. CDR3 amino acids: CASSLVAGSGYEQYF. In DNA form, the CDR3 reads TGTGCCAGCAGCTTGGTTGCCGGGAGCGGCTACGAGCAGTACTTC.

The chain combines TRBV9 with TRBJ2-5; D perhaps matches TRBD2 (6 bases). V shed 4 bases and J shed 1 base, with 23 bases lying between them. The CDR3 runs 18 residues. Germline values: CDR1 SGDLS, CDR2 YYNGEE. The CDR3 nucleotides read TGTGCCAGCAGCCCGAGGTCGAGTGGGGGGACCTCCCAAGAGACCCAGTACTTC. Amino acid sequence: CASSPRSSGGTSQETQYF. The full variable domain, in which reference TRBV9 and TRBJ2-5 provide the parts outside the CDR3, is DSGVTQTPKHLITATGQRVTLRCSPRSGDLSVYWYQQSLDQGLQFLIQYYNGEERAKGNILERFSAQQFPDLHSELNLSSLELGDSALYFCASSPRSSGGTSQETQYFGPGTRLLVL.

This clone was observed a handful of times. DNA of the CDR3: TGTGCCAGCAGTGAGCCCCAAGGAACCGAGCAGTACTTC. Protein sequence: CASSEPQGTEQYF. V and J are TRBV25-1 and TRBJ2-7; D uncertain. From germline, CDR1 is MGHDK and CDR2 SYGVNS. This CDR3 is built from 13 residues. V was trimmed by 3 bases and J by 6 bases, leaving 12 bases between them.

This clone was seen only a few times. The gene calls are TRBV30 and TRBJ1-3; D remains unclear. V shed 0 bases and J shed 4 bases, with 7 bases lying between them. There are 13 residues in the CDR3. Germline V lookup: CDR1 GTSNPN, CDR2 SVGIG (reference sequence). CDR3 in DNA: TGTGCCTGGAGTGTAGGGCCGGGAAACACCATATATTTT. This translates into CAWSVGPGNTIYF.

A single count supports this clone. The chain combines TRBV19 with TRBJ1-4; the D is unclear. Trimming stripped 9 bases from V and 8 bases from J, with 16 bases between. Germline CDR1 and CDR2: LNHDA and SQIVND (reference sequence). The CDR3 is 13 amino acids. The chain's CDR3 is CASQTRAREKLFF. DNA of the CDR3: TGTGCCAGCCAAACCCGGGCTCGAGAAAAACTGTTTTTT. Full variable domain (rest looked up from reference TRBV19 and TRBJ1-4): DGGITQSPKYLFRKEGQNVTLSCEQNLNHDAMYWYRQDPGQGLRLIYYSQIVNDFQKGDIAEGYSVSREKKESFPLTVTSAQKNPTAFYLCASQTRAREKLFFGSGTQLSVL.

The V and J genes are TRBV6-5 and TRBJ1-4, with D possibly matching TRBD1 (5 bases). This CDR3 comprises 11 residues. CDR1 and CDR2 from the germline V gene are MNHEY and SVGAGI. V dropped 6 bases and J dropped 8 bases, with 7 bases sitting between them. CDR3 amino acids: CASRGPEKLFF. CDR3 nucleotides: TGTGCCAGCAGGGGGCCAGAAAAACTGTTTTTT.

The V gene is TRBV5-1, the J gene TRBJ2-5, with 9 bases identical to TRBD2. The CDR3 sequence is 15 residues long. In germline, CDR1 is SGHRS, CDR2 YFSETQ. The trim removed 1 base at V and 3 bases at J, leaving 4 bases unmatched. The CDR3 region is CASSLSRGGEETQYF. The CDR3 DNA sequence: TGCGCCAGCAGCTTGTCGCGGGGGGGGGAAGAGACCCAGTACTTC.

This clone was seen only a few times. The chain is built from TRBV6-5 and TRBJ2-2; maybe TRBD1 (5 bases). The length of the CDR3 is 12 residues. The V end was cut by 11 bases, the J end by 5 bases, with 12 bases between. The V gene's germline CDR1 is MNHEY and CDR2 SVGAGI. The CDR3 reads CAVQGTTGELFF. The CDR3 DNA is TGTGCCGTCCAGGGAACTACCGGGGAGCTGTTTTTT.

In DNA form, the CDR3 reads TGTGCCAGCAGTTTACTAGAATCTGGGGACTCTTCACCCCTCCACTTT. Its protein product is CASSLLESGDSSPLHF. The rearrangement links TRBV28 to TRBJ1-6, with D tentatively TRBD1 (5 bases). CDR1 MDHEN and CDR2 SYDVKM come from the germline V gene. This CDR3 contains 16 residues. V lost 2 bases and J lost 9, with 17 bases in between.

The chain combines TRBV6-1 with TRBJ2-3, with 9 bases fitting TRBD2. This CDR3 comprises 14 residues. The ends lost 6 bases at V and 3 bases at J; junction bases unmatched: 4. The germline CDR1 and CDR2 sequences are MNHNS and SASEGT. The DNA for the CDR3 is TGTGCCAGCAGAGTAAGCGGGGGGACAGATACGCAGTATTTT. Amino acid sequence: CASRVSGGTDTQYF.

This chain uses TRBV6-6 with TRBJ1-2; no definite D call. CDR1 and CDR2 (germline): MNHNY, SVGAGI (reference sequence). Trimming took 0 bases from V and 9 from J, leaving 17 bases between them. This CDR3 comprises 15 residues. For the CDR3, the DNA is TGTGCCAGCAGTTACTCCAGATTGGAAGGTTCGAGCTACACCTTC. It encodes CASSYSRLEGSSYTF.

The rearrangement uses TRBV30 and TRBJ2-1; tentative D call: TRBD2 (5 bases). The V end lost 3 bases, the J end lost 2 bases, and 14 bases lay between the germline ends. The CDR3 is 15 residues long. CDR1 and CDR2 from the germline V gene are GTSNPN and SVGIG (reference sequence). DNA of the CDR3: TGTGCCTGGAGCCCGGCGGGCTCCGCCTACAATGAGCAGTTCTTC. Translation gives CAWSPAGSAYNEQFF.

The chain employs TRBV5-1 and TRBJ1-1, with 7 bases that match TRBD1. CDR1 SGHRS and CDR2 YFSETQ come from the germline V gene. The CDR3 has 14 amino acids. The V and J ends lost 4 bases and 0 bases, in that order; junction bases with no gene match: 3. For the CDR3, the DNA is TGCGCCAGCAGCAAGGGACAGATGAACACTGAAGCTTTCTTT. Translated, it gives CASSKGQMNTEAFF.

The rearrangement uses TRBV10-3 and TRBJ2-7; 9 bases match TRBD2. The V gene's germline CDR1 is ENHRY and CDR2 SYGVKD. CDR3 size: 15 residues. After removal of 2 bases from V and 2 bases from J, the junction contained 4 bases not matched to a gene. The CDR3 nucleotides are TGTGCCATCAGTGAGCAAGCGGGGGGTACCTACGAGCAGTACGTC. As protein: CAISEQAGGTYEQYV.

The rearrangement links TRBV19 to TRBJ2-2, with D maybe TRBD2 (7 bases). The CDR3 length is 15 residues. V shed 3 bases and J shed 5 bases, with 13 bases lying between them. Looked up from germline, CDR1 is LNHDA and CDR2 is SQIVND (reference sequence). Here the CDR3 DNA reads TGTGCCAGTAGTATCCGGGGGGCTACGACCGGGGAGCTGTTTTTT. Amino acid sequence: CASSIRGATTGELFF.

The gene calls are TRBV19 and TRBJ1-3; 9 bases map to TRBD1. CDR1 and CDR2 from the germline V gene are LNHDA and SQIVND (reference sequence). The CDR3 contains 15 residues. Trimming took 6 bases from V and 3 from J; bases not matched to a gene: 6. The CDR3: CASSPGQGYGNTIYF. CDR3 bases: TGTGCCAGTAGCCCGGGACAGGGATATGGAAACACCATATATTTT.

The table lists this clone with a few counts. This rearrangement joins TRBV7-9 to TRBJ1-2; TRBD1 agrees at 8 bases. CDR1 SEHNR and CDR2 FQNEAQ come from the germline V gene (reference sequence). V shed 5 bases and J 4 bases; nucleotides not matched to a gene: 6. CDR3 size: 14 residues. The CDR3: CASSQGAGIYGYTF. The CDR3 DNA follows: TGTGCCAGCAGCCAGGGGGCGGGGATCTATGGCTACACCTTC.

This clone came up once. The chain carries TRBV15 and TRBJ1-5, with D perhaps TRBD1 (6 bases). Germline loops: CDR1 LNHNV, CDR2 YYDKDF (reference sequence). This CDR3 spans 15 amino acids. V lost 0 bases and J 4 bases, leaving 10 bases between the germline ends. DNA for the CDR3: TGTGCCACCAGCAGAGAGAAACAGGGTAATCAGCCCCAGCATTTT. This gives the protein CATSREKQGNQPQHF.

The genes are TRBV4-1 and TRBJ2-3; no clear D gene. The CDR3 covers 16 residues. Trimming took off 5 bases at V and 1 base at J, with 16 bases between the two ends. The germline CDR1 and CDR2 sequences are MGHRA and YSYEKL. CDR3 sequence (DNA): TGCGCCAGCAGCTCCCCTACCGCGGTGGGCACAGATACGCAGTATTTT. It is translated as CASSSPTAVGTDTQYF.

V and J are TRBV7-8 and TRBJ1-4, with unresolved D. The CDR3 totals 14 residues. Germline V CDR1 and CDR2: SGHVS, FQNEAQ. V lost 3 bases, J lost 3 bases, and 8 bases lay in between. The chain's CDR3 is CASSFEPPNEKLFF. The DNA for the CDR3 is TGTGCCAGCAGCTTCGAACCGCCTAATGAAAAACTGTTTTTT.

This clone has more than one count but fewer than ten. The chain is built from TRBV19 and TRBJ1-2, with D possibly matching TRBD1 (6 bases). The germline gives CDR1 LNHDA, CDR2 SQIVND (reference sequence). Trimming cost V 7 bases and J 1 base, with 13 bases left between them. CDR3 length: 14 amino acids. As DNA, the CDR3 is TGTGCCAGTACTACACAGGGTTTTAACTATGGCTACACCTTC. Translating it yields CASTTQGFNYGYTF.

In DNA, the CDR3 is TGTGCCAGCACCAACAGGGGGATCATGGCGGGTACGCAGTATTTT. This gives the protein CASTNRGIMAGTQYF. The rearrangement joins TRBV2 to TRBJ2-3, with TRBD1 matching over 8 bases. The germline gives CDR1 SNHLY, CDR2 FYNNEI. J gave up 8 bases and V 7 bases, and 14 bases lay outside the gene matches. This CDR3 is 15 amino acids long.

The rearrangement links TRBV25-1 to TRBJ1-5; D not certain. This CDR3 contains 14 residues. V was shortened by 3 bases and J by 1 base, with 7 bases between the two germline ends. The germline CDR1 and CDR2 sequences are MGHDK and SYGVNS. The CDR3: CASSEQASNQPQHF. In nucleotides, the CDR3 is TGTGCCAGCAGTGAGCAGGCGAGCAATCAGCCCCAGCATTTT.

This chain joins TRBV7-9 and TRBJ2-5; perhaps TRBD1 as D (6 bases). Trimming shortened V by 5 bases and J by 3 bases, and 10 bases separated the two germline ends. This CDR3 comprises 13 residues. Germline CDR1 reads SEHNR; CDR2 reads FQNEAQ (reference sequence). In DNA form, the CDR3 reads TGTGCCAGCAGCCACCCAGGGGAAGAGACCCAGTACTTC. It encodes CASSHPGEETQYF.

This clone showed up just a few times. This chain links TRBV7-3 with TRBJ2-3; D is possibly TRBD2 (5 bases). Trimming left V 8 bases short and J 1 base short, with 16 bases between. This CDR3 contains 15 residues. In germline, CDR1 is SGHTA, CDR2 FQGTGA. In DNA, the CDR3 is TGTGCCAGCTCCCGACTAAGTAAGGGCACAGATACGCAGTATTTT. Amino acids: CASSRLSKGTDTQYF.

The chain links TRBV7-3 to TRBJ1-6, with 7 bases lining up with TRBD1. CDR1 is SGHTA and CDR2 is FQGTGA in the germline V gene. V trimming: 5 bases; J trimming: 6 bases; junction bases outside the gene matches: 1. This CDR3 comprises 13 residues. The CDR3 here is CASSRDSNSPLHF. CDR3 bases: TGTGCCAGCAGCCGGGACAGTAATTCACCCCTCCACTTT.

The chain employs TRBV27 and TRBJ1-2; D is unresolved. The CDR3 has 16 residues. V lost 2 bases to trimming and J lost 1 base, with 14 bases between them. CDR1 is MNHEY and CDR2 is SMNVEV in the germline V gene (reference sequence). The CDR3: CASSLNPHTDNYGYTF. The CDR3 region has the DNA TGTGCCAGCAGTTTAAATCCCCACACAGATAACTATGGCTACACCTTC.

This clone was observed once. The chain is built from TRBV2 and TRBJ2-2; D is unresolved. Germline V lookup: CDR1 SNHLY, CDR2 FYNNEI. The length of the CDR3 is 14 residues. V shed 8 bases and J shed 0 bases, with 10 bases lying between them. The CDR3 reads CASVVLSNTGELFF. The CDR3 nucleotides are TGTGCCAGCGTGGTACTTTCGAACACCGGGGAGCTGTTTTTT.

The chain joins TRBV7-9 to TRBJ1-2; D is undetermined. This CDR3 spans 13 amino acids. V lost 1 base and J 4 bases, leaving 7 bases between the germline ends. Per germline, CDR1 SEHNR and CDR2 FQNEAQ (reference sequence). CDR3: CASSLEEIYGYTF. The DNA for the CDR3 is TGTGCCAGCAGCTTAGAAGAAATCTATGGCTACACCTTC.